This T cell receptor beta chain was identified during a study of tumor-infiltrating lymphocytes in oesophageal squamous cell carcinoma. CDR3 length: 13 residues. V gave up 5 bases and J gave up 9 bases, with 14 bases separating them. CDR1 is MNHNY, CDR2 SVGAGI, per germline (reference sequence). TCRdb reprocessed the PCR reads via MiXCR and lists one record per CDR3 protein. The data contain tens of thousands of distinct CDR3 sequences, 38% of them singletons. The sequence derives from a male donor with esophageal squamous cell carcinoma. The specimen was esophageal tumor tissue. This rearrangement joins TRBV6-6 to TRBJ2-1; TRBD2 is a possible D gene (6 bases). The CDR3 bases are TGTGCCAGCAGTGATAGGATTAGCGGTGAGCAGTTCTTC. It codes for CASSDRISGEQFF.